What follows are 10 T cell receptor beta chains derived from one specimen sequenced in a study of lymphopenia after photon versus proton radiotherapy. Sequencing used immunoSEQ multiplex PCR; TCRdb keeps in-frame clones, though not all of them. The sample includes about 26,000 clones, roughly 80% of them seen just once. Sequencing used peripheral blood, obtained from a patient treated with photon-based radiotherapy. The receptors were gathered from a woman between 45 and 65 years old with pancreatic cancer.

This clone was observed a single time. The chain is built from TRBV5-1 and TRBJ2-3; D unclear. Germline CDR1 SGHRS, CDR2 YFSETQ. The CDR3 is 12 residues long. V was shortened by 4 bases and J by 0 bases, with 3 bases between the two germline ends. The DNA of the CDR3 is TGCGCCAGCAGCCACAGCACAGATACGCAGTATTTT. Its protein is CASSHSTDTQYF.

The chain uses TRBV7-2 and TRBJ1-1; a weak D match, TRBD1 (5 bases). CDR1 and CDR2 (germline): SGHTA, FQGNSA. V was shortened by 3 bases and J by 1 base, with 12 bases between the two germline ends. CDR3 size: 15 residues. The CDR3 reads CASSFDAGRNTEAFF. The CDR3 DNA follows: TGTGCCAGCAGCTTTGACGCGGGACGGAACACTGAAGCTTTCTTT.

This clone appeared once. The chain joins TRBV7-2 to TRBJ1-2; D is perhaps TRBD1 (6 bases). The V end lost 4 bases, the J end lost 0 bases, and 15 bases lay between the germline ends. Germline-derived CDR1 and CDR2 are SGHTA and FQGNSA. The CDR3 contains 16 residues. CDR3 nucleotides: TGTGCCAGCAGCTCGATTCCATGGACAGCTAACTATGGCTACACCTTC. This sequence encodes CASSSIPWTANYGYTF.

This clone qualifies as medium-sized. The rearrangement links TRBV7-3 to TRBJ2-1; D gene uncertain. Germline V gives CDR1 SGHTA, CDR2 FQGTGA. This CDR3 is 13 amino acids long. The V gene lost 5 bases and the J gene lost 8 bases, with 13 bases spanning the gap. As DNA, the CDR3 is TGTGCCAGCAGCCCAGGATATCTGGATGAGCAGTTCTTC. Protein product: CASSPGYLDEQFF.

This chain joins TRBV7-9 and TRBJ2-1, with D possibly being TRBD2 (6 bases). Germline loops: CDR1 SEHNR, CDR2 FQNEAQ (reference sequence). V lost 5 bases to trimming and J lost 0 bases, with 14 bases between them. CDR3 size: 16 residues. DNA of the CDR3: TGTGCCAGCAGCCCGAAGGGAGGCAGCTCCTACAATGAGCAGTTCTTC. Translation: CASSPKGGSSYNEQFF.

V is TRBV18 and J is TRBJ1-1; D not certain. Between the trimmed V and J ends, which lost 0 bases and 1 base, there was a span of 6 bases. Germline-derived CDR1 and CDR2 are KGHSH and LQKENI. The CDR3 covers 14 residues. The CDR3 spells CASSPPLRNTEAFF. DNA for the CDR3: TGTGCCAGCTCACCACCGCTGAGGAACACTGAAGCTTTCTTT.

This clone was recorded once. This rearrangement joins TRBV5-6 to TRBJ2-7, with TRBD1 matching over 8 bases. The germline gives CDR1 SGHDT, CDR2 YYEEEE. The CDR3 spans 14 residues. With V trimmed by 7 bases and J by 4 bases, 10 bases remained unmatched. The CDR3 region has the DNA TGTGCCAGCGGACCCGGGACAGGTTTTTACGAGCAGTACTTC. Translating gives CASGPGTGFYEQYF. Full variable domain (outside the CDR3, taken from reference TRBV5-6 and TRBJ2-7): DAGVTQSPTHLIKTRGQQVTLRCSPKSGHDTVSWYQQALGQGPQFIFQYYEEEERQRGNFPDRFSGHQFPNYSSELNVNALLLGDSALYLCASGPGTGFYEQYFGPGTRLTVT.

The V and J genes are TRBV29-1 and TRBJ1-1; perhaps TRBD1 as D (5 bases). Looked up from germline, CDR1 is SQVTM and CDR2 is ANQGSEA. Trimming pared 6 bases from V and 8 bases from J, leaving 19 bases between. CDR3 length: 13 amino acids. As DNA, the CDR3 is TGCAGCGTGAGACAGCAACCTCAGGTGGAAGCTTTCTTT. This sequence encodes CSVRQQPQVEAFF.

This clone has just one count. V and J are TRBV5-1 and TRBJ1-1; D is unclear. The CDR3 sequence is 17 residues long. The ends were cut back, 1 base at V and 1 base at J, with 17 bases in the middle. Germline V gene lookup returns CDR1 SGHRS and CDR2 YFSETQ. This CDR3 reads CASSLPISGVENTEAFF. CDR3 in DNA: TGCGCCAGCAGCTTGCCTATATCGGGCGTCGAGAACACTGAAGCTTTCTTT.

The chain employs TRBV6-5 and TRBJ1-5; the D gene is possibly TRBD1 (5 bases). The ends were cut back, 5 bases at V and 4 bases at J, with 12 bases in the middle. The CDR3 contains 14 residues. Germline CDR1 and CDR2: MNHEY and SVGAGI. The CDR3 coding sequence is TGTGCCAGCAGTGGGACGCGAGGGAATCAGCCCCAGCATTTT. Protein product: CASSGTRGNQPQHF.